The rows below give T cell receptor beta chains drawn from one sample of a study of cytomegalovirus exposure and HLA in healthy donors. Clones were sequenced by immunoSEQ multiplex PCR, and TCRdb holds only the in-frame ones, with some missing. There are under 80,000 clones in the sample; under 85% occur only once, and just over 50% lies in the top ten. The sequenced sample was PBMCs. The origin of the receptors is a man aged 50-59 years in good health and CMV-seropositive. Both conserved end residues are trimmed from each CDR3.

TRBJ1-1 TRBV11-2 ASSLWQGNTEAF
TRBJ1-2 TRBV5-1 ASSLKPGLAGTANYGYT
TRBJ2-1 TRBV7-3 ASSPRGVYNEQF
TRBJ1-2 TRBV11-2 ASSLNRGGLYGYT
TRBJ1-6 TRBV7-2 ASSLGQGPSYNSPLH
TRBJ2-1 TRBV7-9 AISLPPRLAGIRNEQF
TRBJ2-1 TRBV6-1 ASMIGTSDPHEQF
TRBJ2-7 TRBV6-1 ASSVGGIDEQY
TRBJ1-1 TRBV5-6 ASRLAGRNTEAF
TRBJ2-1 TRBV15 ATSRDFDRGFRYSIRYNEQF
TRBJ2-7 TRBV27 ASSPTSGGACEQY
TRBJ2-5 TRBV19 ASSRTPGTSGGQETQY
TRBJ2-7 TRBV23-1 ASREQGIPYEQY
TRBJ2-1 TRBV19 ASSPQVRNEQF
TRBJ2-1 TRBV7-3 ASSLTGDNEQF
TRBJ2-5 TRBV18 ASSPIQGSQETQY
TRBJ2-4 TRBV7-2 ASSLGSEPQHQY
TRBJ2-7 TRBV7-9 SSSPAGERAYEQY
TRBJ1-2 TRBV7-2 ASSLTAGTNYGYT
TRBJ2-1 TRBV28 ASSSPGTGTNEQF
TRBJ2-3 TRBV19 ASTPGGLGRDTQY
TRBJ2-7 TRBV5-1 ASSSNAGTAYEQY
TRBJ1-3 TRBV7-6 ASSLKGQGATGNTIY
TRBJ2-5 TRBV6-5 ASSLLAGVKTQY
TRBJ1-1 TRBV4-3 ASSQILDMNTEAF
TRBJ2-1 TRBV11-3 ASSLGGQGAYNEQF
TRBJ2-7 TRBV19 ASRSLAGGMYEQY
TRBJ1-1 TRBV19 ASRNRDRGLSLNTEAF
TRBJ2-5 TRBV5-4 ASSTRSGGQETQY
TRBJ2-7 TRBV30 AWKSGTGGFYEQY
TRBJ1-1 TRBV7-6 ASSPGQGGTEAF
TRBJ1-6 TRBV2 ASRKRDYNSPLH
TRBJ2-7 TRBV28 ASQFIQGGSYEQY
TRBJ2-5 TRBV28 ASSFPGRAAETQY
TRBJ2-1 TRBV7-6 ASSLVGVAGGPNEQF
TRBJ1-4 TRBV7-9 SSSSLTGGLF
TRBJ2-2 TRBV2 ASRDQGLGGELF
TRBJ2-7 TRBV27 ASRGFGQSYEQY
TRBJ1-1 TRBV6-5 ASSYRNTGNTEAF
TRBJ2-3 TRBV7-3 ASGGGPGSTDTQY
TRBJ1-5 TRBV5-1 ASSLVGGSNQPQH
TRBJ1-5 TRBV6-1 ASSTGLSQPQH
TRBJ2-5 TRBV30 AEGGVSGGWETQY
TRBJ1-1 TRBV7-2 ASSLGGRETWEAF
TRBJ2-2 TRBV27 ASSGHGQGRGGELF
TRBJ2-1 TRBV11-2 ASVSSGSYNEQF
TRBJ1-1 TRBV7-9 ASSLQDETTEAF
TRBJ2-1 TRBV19 ASSIEWGLAYDEQF
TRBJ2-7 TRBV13 ASSPRLAGGSSLYEQY
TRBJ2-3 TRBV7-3 VSSSSSAGGQKNTQY